A single sample is the source of the 27 T cell receptor beta chains below, sequenced in a study of spatial heterogeneity in lung cancer (dated by TCRdb to between 2018 and 2021). These receptors have no known antigen. The time point label corresponds to: sample taken at primary tumor resection. Overall results and qualifications from the work: The tumor nonsynonymous mutation count correlated with the number of expanded alpha and beta TCRs within the tumor.

The library was generated by 5' RACE. TCRdb names NextSeq 500 as the instrument used. TCRdb applied fastp at Q25 and MiXCR to the public reads, then kept only in-frame beta chains. Identical CDR3 protein sequences are pooled into one entry, listed with their most common genes and DNA. The sample records around 1,600 distinct CDR3 sequences, 8.9% of which are singletons. The ten largest clones capture around a third of the sample. Material: lung tumor tissue, obtained at surgery. The receptors derive from a male donor with early-stage non-small cell lung cancer.

By sample fraction, this clonotype is medium-sized (0.01 to 0.1%). The chain couples TRBV7-6 to TRBJ2-7, with TRBD2 matching 9 bases. This CDR3 contains 17 residues. CDR1 and CDR2 (germline): SGHVS, FNYEAQ. The trim removed 6 bases at V and 2 bases at J, leaving 14 bases unmatched. The CDR3 sequence: CASRLNSGSNPPYEQYF. The CDR3 DNA reads as TGTGCCAGCAGGCTAAATAGCGGGAGTAACCCCCCCTACGAGCAGTACTTC.

Judged by abundance, this clonotype is medium-sized. This chain connects TRBV20-1 to TRBJ2-1, with 8 bases identical to TRBD1. Losses at the gene ends were 6 bases for V and 3 bases for J; bases not matched to a gene: 4. Germline CDR1 and CDR2: DFQATT and SNEGSKA (reference sequence). CDR3 length: 13 amino acids. CDR3 coding DNA: TGCAGTGCGGCTACAGGGGGCTACAATGAGCAGTTCTTC. Translation gives CSAATGGYNEQFF.

The J gene is TRBJ2-7, the V gene TRBV13, with 14 bases identical to TRBD2. V shed 5 bases, J shed 12 bases, and the junction held 6 bases outside the gene matches. The CDR3 spans 13 residues. Per germline, CDR1 PRHDT and CDR2 FYEKMQ (reference sequence). The CDR3 loop reads CASSPGLAGVAYF. The DNA for the CDR3 is TGTGCCAGCAGCCCGGGACTAGCGGGAGTGGCGTACTTC.

This chain joins TRBV12-3 or TRBV12-4 and TRBJ1-2, with 7 bases aligning to TRBD1. This CDR3 has 13 amino acids. Trimming cost V 10 bases and J 4 bases; bases outside gene matches: 9. CDR3: CATTPGQLYGYTF. CDR3 sequence (DNA): TGTGCCACAACCCCGGGACAGCTCTATGGCTACACCTTC.

This clonotype is categorized as medium-sized. This CDR3 reads CASSGRGHPETQYF. DNA for the CDR3: TGTGCCAGCAGTGGCCGGGGCCACCCCGAGACCCAGTACTTC. The J gene is TRBJ2-5, the V gene TRBV2; D is perhaps TRBD1 or TRBD2 (5 bases each). CDR3 length equals 14 residues. Germline V gene data show CDR1 as SNHLY and CDR2 as FYNNEI. The V and J ends lost 4 bases and 5 bases respectively, with 14 bases between them. Variable domain in full (rest from reference TRBV2 and TRBJ2-5): EPEVTQTPSHQVTQMGQEVILRCVPISNHLYFYWYRQILGQKVEFLVSFYNNEISEKSEIFDDQFSVERPDGSNFTLKIRSTKLEDSAMYFCASSGRGHPETQYFGPGTRLLVL.

This clonotype is medium-sized (0.01 to 0.1%) within its sample. This chain joins TRBV4-2 and TRBJ1-1, with D perhaps TRBD1 (5 bases). V lost 2 bases and J 8 bases, leaving 18 bases between the germline ends. Germline assignment: CDR1 LGHNA and CDR2 YNFKEQ. This CDR3 comprises 15 residues. DNA of the CDR3: TGTGCCAGCAGCCAATTAAGTTCCGGGGGGAGCGAAGCTTTCTTT. Translation: CASSQLSSGGSEAFF.

This clonotype has ten or more counts. This sequence joins TRBV4-1 and TRBJ1-1; 9 positions match TRBD1. After removal of 3 bases from V and 10 bases from J, the junction contained 0 bases not matched to a gene. CDR1 MGHRA and CDR2 YSYEKL come from the germline V gene. The CDR3 runs 11 residues. Here the CDR3 reads CASSQGQGAFF. The CDR3 DNA reads as TGCGCCAGCAGCCAGGGACAGGGAGCTTTCTTT.

In this sample, this clonotype turned up many times. The chain joins TRBV27 to TRBJ2-3; TRBD2 matches 9 bases. Germline V gene data show CDR1 as MNHEY and CDR2 as SMNVEV (reference sequence). J was trimmed by 4 bases and V by 6 bases; bases with no gene match: 5. The CDR3 runs 14 residues. The DNA of the CDR3 is TGTGCCAGCAGCACCGGGACTAGCCCAGATACGCAGTATTTT. This sequence encodes CASSTGTSPDTQYF.

By frequency in the sample, this clonotype is medium-sized. CDR3 sequence reads: CASSQESGRAVLETQYF. The CDR3 DNA follows: TGCGCCAGCAGCCAAGAAAGCGGGAGGGCAGTACTTGAGACCCAGTACTTC. The chain uses TRBV4-1 and TRBJ2-5; 10 positions agree with TRBD2. The CDR3 contains 17 residues. The V and J ends lost 0 bases and 5 bases, in that order; junction bases with no gene match: 9. Germline V gene lookup returns CDR1 MGHRA and CDR2 YSYEKL.

This clonotype is classed as large (0.1 to 1%). The chain carries TRBV10-3 and TRBJ2-1; 8 bases map to TRBD2. The CDR3 is 17 amino acids. Trimming at V came to 7 bases and at J to 1 base, leaving 12 bases not matched to a gene. Germline-derived CDR1 and CDR2 are ENHRY and SYGVKD. This chain's CDR3 is CAIIRESGSASYNEQFF. As DNA, the CDR3 is TGTGCCATCATTCGAGAGAGCGGGAGCGCTTCCTACAATGAGCAGTTCTTC.

Sample share makes this clonotype medium-sized. A clone one base away is much larger, so this may be a read error. This sequence joins TRBV13 and TRBJ2-5; 7 bases are shared with TRBD1. This CDR3 has 16 amino acids. CDR1 and CDR2 from the germline V gene are PRHDT and FYEKMQ (reference sequence). CDR3 sequence (DNA): TGTGCCAGCAGCCCCAGGGGGTCAAGTCTCCAAGAGACCCAGCACTTC. Its translation is CASSPRGSSLQETQHF.

This clonotype qualifies as medium-sized. The chain couples TRBV12-3 or TRBV12-4 to TRBJ2-3; D call uncertain. The CDR3 runs to 12 residues. Deletions cut 3 bases from V and 9 bases from J, with 10 bases between. Here the CDR3 DNA reads TGTGCCAGCAGTTTTCTCTGGAGCACGCAGTATTTT. Amino acid sequence: CASSFLWSTQYF.

This clonotype was observed many times. The J gene is TRBJ2-5, the V gene TRBV7-8; a possible D gene is TRBD1 (5 bases). CDR1 is SGHVS and CDR2 is FQNEAQ in the germline V gene. The CDR3 loop spans 16 amino acids. V lost 1 base and J 1 base, leaving 13 bases between the germline ends. The CDR3 reads CASSLEVQGSQETQYF. CDR3 in DNA: TGTGCCAGCAGCTTAGAGGTCCAGGGAAGCCAAGAGACCCAGTACTTC.

This clonotype is labeled medium-sized. The V call is TRBV4-1, the J call TRBJ2-1; weak D call: TRBD1 (6 bases). This CDR3 has 15 residues. The germline V gene has CDR1 MGHRA and CDR2 YSYEKL. V was shortened by 1 base and J by 6 bases, with 13 bases between the two germline ends. CDR3 DNA: TGCGCCAGCAGCCAAGCACCCAGGGGAGTCAATGAGCAGTTCTTC. This translates into CASSQAPRGVNEQFF.

This clonotype is medium-sized in the sample. The V gene is TRBV27, the J gene TRBJ1-5; the D is unclear. The CDR3 loop spans 17 amino acids. The germline CDR1 and CDR2 sequences are MNHEY and SMNVEV (reference sequence). V was trimmed by 1 base and J by 2 bases, leaving 15 bases between them. CDR3 residues: CASSLFGQAYGNQPQHF. CDR3 sequence (DNA): TGTGCCAGCAGTTTATTTGGGCAGGCCTATGGCAATCAGCCCCAGCATTTT.

This clonotype showed up many times. Just one base apart from a much larger clone, this may be a read error. The chain combines TRBV7-3 with TRBJ2-7, with D unresolved. CDR1 is SGHTA and CDR2 is FQGTGA in the germline V gene. This CDR3 region has 14 residues. Trimming removed 5 bases at V and 6 bases at J, with 17 bases between. The CDR3 DNA reads as TGTGCCAGCAGCCCCCGGCTAGTGGGTTGCGAGCAGTACTTC. The encoded protein is CASSPRLVGCEQYF.

The rearrangement joins TRBV3-1 to TRBJ1-3; unclear D gene. Trimming removed 0 bases from V and 4 bases from J, with 13 bases in between. The CDR3 length is 16 residues. Germline V gene sequence: CDR1 LGHDT, CDR2 YNNKEL (reference sequence). This chain's CDR3 is CASSQDDEGYGNTIYF. In DNA form, the CDR3 reads TGTGCCAGCAGCCAAGACGATGAGGGTTACGGAAACACCATATATTTT.

This clonotype is labeled as medium-sized (0.01 to 0.1%). J is TRBJ1-2 and V is TRBV18; 9 bases map to TRBD1. Germline V gene lookup returns CDR1 KGHSH and CDR2 LQKENI. This CDR3 has 14 amino acids. V dropped 2 bases and J dropped 6; count of bases not matched to a gene: 4. CDR3 loop: CASSPRRTGDGYTF. The CDR3 bases are TGTGCCAGCTCACCAAGGCGGACAGGGGATGGCTACACCTTC.

This clonotype is deemed medium-sized. This chain links TRBV28 with TRBJ1-5, with no clear D. In germline, CDR1 is MDHEN, CDR2 SYDVKM. Trimming left V 11 bases short and J 9 bases short, with 14 bases between. CDR3 length: 11 amino acids. For the CDR3, the DNA is TGTGCCGGTAGGAAGGTCGGGCCCCAGCATTTT. Encoded protein: CAGRKVGPQHF.

The V and J genes are TRBV19 and TRBJ2-2; no reliable D call. In germline, CDR1 is LNHDA, CDR2 SQIVND (reference sequence). The CDR3 consists of 12 residues. Trimming cost V 5 bases and J 5 bases, with 6 bases left between them. CDR3 residues: CASSLGTGELFF. CDR3 in DNA: TGTGCCAGTAGTCTAGGGACCGGGGAGCTGTTTTTT.

This clonotype is large (0.1 to 1%) within its sample. The chain combines TRBV4-2 with TRBJ2-5, with 9 bases lining up with TRBD1. The germline V gene has CDR1 LGHNA and CDR2 YNFKEQ. Losses at the gene ends were 4 bases for V and 3 bases for J; bases not matched to a gene: 6. The CDR3 has 15 residues. The DNA of the CDR3 is TGTGCCAGCAGCCTGCGTAGGACAGGGGAAGAGACCCAGTACTTC. Protein product: CASSLRRTGEETQYF.

By frequency in the sample, this clonotype is medium-sized (0.01 to 0.1%). The V gene is TRBV19, the J gene TRBJ1-4; D is uncertain. Germline assignment: CDR1 LNHDA and CDR2 SQIVND (reference sequence). V was pared by 9 bases and J by 7 bases, with 12 bases between. This CDR3 region has 12 residues. CDR3: CASGVRSEKLFF. The CDR3 DNA is TGTGCCAGCGGGGTACGAAGTGAAAAACTGTTTTTT.

In this sample, this clonotype is large. The chain is built from TRBV20-1 and TRBJ2-5, with 7 bases fitting TRBD2. Germline trimming cut 5 bases from V and 4 bases from J; bases unmatched to any gene: 13. The CDR3 has 15 residues. CDR1 DFQATT and CDR2 SNEGSKA come from the germline V gene (reference sequence). The DNA for the CDR3 is TGCAGTGCTCTGGAGGCCATAGCGGGTGGAGAGACCCAGTACTTC. Translated, it gives CSALEAIAGGETQYF.

This clonotype showed up just a few times. The V call is TRBV7-9, the J call TRBJ1-1, with D unclear. CDR3 length equals 17 residues. Germline loops: CDR1 SEHNR, CDR2 FQNEAQ (reference sequence). V was cut by 2 bases and J by 1 base, with 17 bases left in between. The chain's CDR3 is CASSLSPVRGGNTEAFF. CDR3 nucleotide sequence: TGTGCCAGCAGCTTAAGTCCTGTCCGAGGCGGGAACACTGAAGCTTTCTTT.

This clonotype is medium-sized (0.01 to 0.1%) by share. V usage is TRBV27 and J usage is TRBJ2-1; D gene ambiguous. V was pared by 6 bases and J by 7 bases, with 10 bases between. Germline V gives CDR1 MNHEY, CDR2 SMNVEV (reference sequence). CDR3 length: 12 residues. CDR3 region: CASRGISNEQFF. In nucleotides, the CDR3 is TGTGCCAGCAGAGGGATTTCTAATGAGCAGTTCTTC.

The gene calls are TRBV9 and TRBJ2-7; TRBD2 matches at 7 bases. The V gene's germline CDR1 is SGDLS and CDR2 YYNGEE. V lost 4 bases and J lost 0; bases outside the gene matches: 10. The CDR3 has 16 residues. CDR3 residues: CASSSQPGGYSYEQYF. The CDR3, as DNA: TGTGCCAGCAGCTCACAGCCGGGGGGATACTCCTACGAGCAGTACTTC.

This clonotype counts as medium-sized. The chain uses TRBV4-1 and TRBJ1-4, with 7 bases matching TRBD1. From germline, CDR1 is MGHRA and CDR2 YSYEKL. This CDR3 is 14 amino acids long. The junction had 6 bases not matched to a gene; V was cut back by 3 bases and J by 8 bases. The CDR3 bases are TGCGCCAGCAGCCACGACAGGGCGGGCGAAAAACTGTTTTTT. Its protein product is CASSHDRAGEKLFF.